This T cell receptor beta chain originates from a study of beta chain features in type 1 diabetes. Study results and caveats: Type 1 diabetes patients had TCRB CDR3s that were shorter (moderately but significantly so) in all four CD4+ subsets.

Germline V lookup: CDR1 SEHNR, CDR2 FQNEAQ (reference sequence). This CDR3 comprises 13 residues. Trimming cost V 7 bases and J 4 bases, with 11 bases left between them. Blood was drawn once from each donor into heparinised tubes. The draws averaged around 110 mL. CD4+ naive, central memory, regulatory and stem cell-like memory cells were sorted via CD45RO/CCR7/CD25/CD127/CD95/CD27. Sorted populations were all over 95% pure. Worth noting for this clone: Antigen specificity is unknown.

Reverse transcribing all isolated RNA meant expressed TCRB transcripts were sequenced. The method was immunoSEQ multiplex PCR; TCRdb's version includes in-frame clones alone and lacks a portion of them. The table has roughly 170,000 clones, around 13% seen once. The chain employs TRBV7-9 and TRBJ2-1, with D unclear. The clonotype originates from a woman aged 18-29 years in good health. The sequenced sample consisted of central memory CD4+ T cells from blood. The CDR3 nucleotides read TGTGCCAGCACCCGCGACACATACAATGAGCAGTTCTTC. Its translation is CASTRDTYNEQFF. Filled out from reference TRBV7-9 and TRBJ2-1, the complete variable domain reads DTGVSQNPRHKITKRGQNVTFRCDPISEHNRLYWYRQTLGQGPEFLTYFQNEAQLEKSRLLSDRFSAERPKGSFSTLEIQRTEQGDSAMYLCASTRDTYNEQFFGPGTRLTVL.